The clone carrying this T cell receptor beta chain was seen a single time. A junction end diverges from the germline sequence, so it may reflect a read error. These data originate in a study of blood T cell repertoires in COVID-19. About the study: Donors in the United States, Italy and Spain gave samples during acute or convalescent COVID-19.

Each participant's cohort was designated according to participant-reported clinical history. Participants classified as exposed had met a COVID-19 case within 2 weeks before study entry. The CDR3 runs to 16 residues. Germline V CDR1 and CDR2: SGHVS, FQNEAQ. Under the authors' procedure: The assay estimated nucleated cells by amplifying reference gene primers. TCRdb's table, derived via immunoSEQ multiplex PCR, lists solely in-frame clones and lacks some. That table is the source of V, J and clone size, and D and trimming were worked out from the DNA. Here the sample spans hundreds of thousands of clones, 75% to 90% being singletons.

The source of this sequence is a woman aged 25 to 39 who had been exposed to COVID-19. The V gene is TRBV7-8, the J gene TRBJ1-2; 10 bases agree with TRBD1. Sequences were obtained from PBMCs or T cells enriched from blood (not recorded which). CDR3 protein: CASRLGSGTGAYGYTF. The CDR3 DNA sequence: TGTGCCAGCAGGTTAGGCTCCGGGACAGGGGCTTACGGCTACACCTTC.